A single sample is the source of the 5 T cell receptor beta chains below, sequenced in a study of a mutant IDH1 vaccine in newly diagnosed glioma. Time point in this sample: week 11, during vaccination. With topical imiquimod, each dose of the vaccine consisted of 300 ug of mutant IDH1 20-mer peptide. These receptors are not linked to any known antigen. Clones were sequenced by immunoSEQ multiplex PCR, and TCRdb holds only the in-frame ones, with some missing. The repertoire holds around 130,000 clones, with about 80% as singletons. The material sequenced was PBMCs, taken from a glioma patient whose treatment included an IDH1 peptide vaccine. The receptors stem from a man aged 40-49 years with glioma.

This chain links TRBV6-1 with TRBJ2-7; D is ambiguous. CDR1 MNHNS and CDR2 SASEGT come from the germline V gene. The CDR3 runs 14 residues. Between the trimmed V and J ends, which lost 5 bases and 3 bases, there was a span of 14 bases. The CDR3 spells CASSPSERRYEQYF. The CDR3 coding sequence is TGTGCCAGCAGTCCTTCCGAAAGGCGCTACGAGCAGTACTTC.

This chain connects TRBV7-2 to TRBJ2-7; D is undetermined. The CDR3 is made up of 15 amino acids. The germline CDR1 and CDR2 sequences are SGHTA and FQGNSA. V dropped 4 bases and J dropped 6 bases, with 19 bases sitting between them. CDR3 sequence reads: CASSSPPPPLGEQYF. The DNA for the CDR3 is TGTGCCAGCAGCTCCCCCCCACCCCCTCTGGGCGAGCAGTACTTC.

The chain links TRBV6-1 to TRBJ1-6; 7 bases match TRBD1. This CDR3 region has 15 residues. V lost 5 bases, J lost 7 bases, and 8 bases stayed unmatched. Germline-derived CDR1 and CDR2 are MNHNS and SASEGT. The CDR3 coding sequence is TGTGCCAGCAGTCCACGACAGGGATCAAATTCACCCCTCCACTTT. Its translation is CASSPRQGSNSPLHF.

The J gene is TRBJ2-7, the V gene TRBV2; TRBD2 is a possible D gene (5 bases). The CDR3 is 14 amino acids. Germline V gives CDR1 SNHLY, CDR2 FYNNEI. Trimming took 4 bases from V and 0 from J, leaving 10 bases between them. This CDR3 is CASSGERVSYEQYF. The CDR3 DNA sequence: TGTGCCAGCAGTGGGGAGAGGGTCTCCTACGAGCAGTACTTC.

Notes on this clone: Just one base apart from a much larger clone, this may be a read error. This sequence joins TRBV2 and TRBJ1-3; no firm D call. V gave up 11 bases and J gave up 2 bases, with 16 bases separating them. The CDR3 is made up of 14 amino acids. From germline, CDR1 is SNHLY and CDR2 FYNNEI. CDR3 sequence (DNA): TGTGCCTCCAATCCTCAGCCCCCTGGAAACACCATATATTTT. Residues: CASNPQPPGNTIYF.